This TCR beta chain was observed in a study of blood T cell repertoires in COVID-19. Trimming removed 2 bases from V and 7 bases from J; junction bases left unmatched: 7. The germline V gene has CDR1 GTSNPN and CDR2 SVGIG (reference sequence). This CDR3 is built from 15 residues. The assay was immunoSEQ multiplex PCR, and TCRdb's table has in-frame clones only and misses some. This table has some 90,000 clones, more than 80% appearing once. This receptor was identified in a man aged 50 to 60 with COVID-19, enrolled during active disease. The specimen sequenced was peripheral blood. V is TRBV30 and J is TRBJ1-4; 10 bases agree with TRBD1. CDR3 coding DNA: TGTGCCTGGAGTTCCCGGACAGGGGGGGCTGAAAAACTGTTTTTT. Translated, it gives CAWSSRTGGAEKLFF.